This TCR beta chain stems from a study of T cells in Graves' hyperthyroidism and ophthalmopathy. Amplification yielded TCR beta CDR3 regions, with RNA transcripts as the source. Researchers ran a first-round RT-PCR on the TCR CDR3 using the HTBI primer set. TCRdb used MiXCR to reprocess the multiplex PCR reads, holding one entry per CDR3 protein. The sample lists more than 150,000 distinct CDR3 sequences; 17% were seen once. In its sample, this clonotype was seen many times. Germline values: CDR1 MRHNA, CDR2 SNTAGT. V gave up 2 bases and J gave up 6 bases, with 12 bases separating them. The CDR3 loop spans 14 amino acids.

This clonotype was obtained from a woman aged 45 to 65 with Graves' hyperthyroidism. The rearrangement uses TRBV6-4 and TRBJ2-3; D not certain. Sequenced input: blood. CDR3: CASSDETGSDTQYF. CDR3 nucleotide sequence: TGTGCCAGCAGTGACGAGACTGGCAGTGATACGCAGTATTTT.